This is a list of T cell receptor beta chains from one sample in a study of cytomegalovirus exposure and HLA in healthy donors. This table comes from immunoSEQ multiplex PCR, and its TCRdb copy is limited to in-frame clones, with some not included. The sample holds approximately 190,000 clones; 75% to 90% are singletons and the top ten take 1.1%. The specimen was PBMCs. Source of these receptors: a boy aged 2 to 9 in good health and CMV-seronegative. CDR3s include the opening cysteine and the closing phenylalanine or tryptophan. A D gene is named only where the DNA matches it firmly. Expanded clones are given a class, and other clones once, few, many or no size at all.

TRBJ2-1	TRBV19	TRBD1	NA	TGTGCCAGTAGTATGGATATTGCGACAGGGACCTACAATGAGCAGTTCTTC	CASSMDIATGTYNEQFF
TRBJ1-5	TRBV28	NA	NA	TGTGCCAGCAGTTTCAAGAGTTTTGGGCCCCAGCATTTT	CASSFKSFGPQHF
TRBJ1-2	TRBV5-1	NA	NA	TGCGCCAGCAGTCCCTGGTCAAAGAACAGGGAAAACGGCTACACCTTC	CASSPWSKNRENGYTF
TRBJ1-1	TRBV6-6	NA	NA	TGTGCCAGCAGAAAGACAGGCTCTGAAGCTTTCTTT	CASRKTGSEAFF
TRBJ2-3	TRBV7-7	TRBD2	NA	TGTGCCAGCAGCTCGGGACTAGCGGGAGCAGATACGCAGTATTTT	CASSSGLAGADTQYF
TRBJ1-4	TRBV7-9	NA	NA	TGTGCCAGCAGCCCTCTTTTGGAGGAAAAACTGTTTTTT	CASSPLLEEKLFF
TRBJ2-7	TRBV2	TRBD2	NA	TGTGCCAGCAGTGTTAGCGGGGAAAGGAGGTCCGAGCAGTACTTC	CASSVSGERRSEQYF
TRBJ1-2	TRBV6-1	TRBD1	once	TGTGCCAGCGCCGGACAGGGTTACTATGGCTACACCTTC	CASAGQGYYGYTF
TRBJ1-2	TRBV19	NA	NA	TGTGCCCCGGTACACCCCAGAAGGCCAGGGGCGCGCTATGGCTACACCTTC	CAPVHPRRPGARYGYTF
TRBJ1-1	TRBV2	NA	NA	TGTGCCAGCACTTTGCAGGGAGGCACTGAAGCTTTCTTT	CASTLQGGTEAFF
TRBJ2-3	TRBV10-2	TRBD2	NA	TGCGCCATCCTAGGAGGGCGGGAGGGAGGCGATACGCAGTATTTT	CAILGGREGGDTQYF
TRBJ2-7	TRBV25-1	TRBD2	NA	TGTGCCAGCAGGTCGGGGGCAGGGAGGGGACTAGCGCTCGAGCAGTACTTC	CASRSGAGRGLALEQYF
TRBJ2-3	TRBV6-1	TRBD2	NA	TGTGCCAGCGAAACGCGGGGGGGCCAAAATACGCAGTATTTT	CASETRGGQNTQYF
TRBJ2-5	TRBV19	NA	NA	TGTGCCAGTAGTATAAGCGGGCGGGGAGAGACCCAGTACTTC	CASSISGRGETQYF
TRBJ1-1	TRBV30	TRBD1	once	TGTGCCTGGAGGGCAGGGGGTACTGAAGCTTTCTTT	CAWRAGGTEAFF
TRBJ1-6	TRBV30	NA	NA	TGTGCCTGGAGTGTAATGGGGGGACCCCTCCACTTT	CAWSVMGGPLHF
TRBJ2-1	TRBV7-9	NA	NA	TGTGCCAGCAGCCCCCACTACAATGAGCCTGAGCAGTTCTTC	CASSPHYNEPEQFF
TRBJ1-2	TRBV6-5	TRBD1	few	TGTGCCACGGGACAGGTCCATGGCTACACCTTC	CATGQVHGYTF